This T cell receptor (beta chain) was found in a study of T cell responses to AZD1222 COVID-19 vaccine. This CDR3 has 20 amino acids. Method: immunoSEQ multiplex PCR; TCRdb's copy keeps in-frame clones and lacks some. The table lists over 90,000 clones, approximately 89% of them singletons, with roughly 20% in the top ten. About this clone: The antigen is not known.

General study results and limits: Spike-specific TCR breadth and depth were elevated following two AZD1222 doses.

The origin of this receptor is an adult in good health. The source was peripheral blood, collected on day 0 of AZD1222 vaccination. The chain employs TRBV21-1 and TRBJ1-4; the table's D call TRBD1 went unverified against the DNA. TRBV21-1 is annotated as a pseudogene. CDR3 nucleotide sequence: TGTGCCAGCAGCACTACCGGACAGGAGCGGTCGAGGCTCTTGGATGAAAAACTGTTTTTT. Protein sequence: CASSTTGQERSRLLDEKLFF.